Below are 10 T cell receptor beta chains sequenced from a single sample in a study of vaccination and CD4 T cells after COVID-19. Sequencing of the DNA from cultured CD4+ T cells was carried out with the Oncomine TCR Beta short-read assay. From the PCR reads, TCRdb called clonotypes with MiXCR, one entry per CDR3 protein. The table records some 6,900 distinct CDR3 sequences, around half of them present only once. Treatment denoted: roughly 11-day PBMC culture with coronavirus spike peptide pools or control peptides (ViraFEST assay). Researchers collected the unexposed donor's CD4+ T cells before the COVID-19 pandemic (2011-2018). Their target antigens are unknown. Sequencing was done on a sample of CD4+ T cells from blood, cultured in vitro. The receptors originated from a human donor in good health.

This clonotype was recorded only once. V gene TRBV28 combines with J gene TRBJ1-5, with D tentatively TRBD1 (5 bases). The germline V gene encodes CDR1 MDHEN and CDR2 SYDVKM. With 4 bases removed from V and 2 bases from J, the gap between germline ends came to 15 bases. The CDR3 contains 16 residues. The CDR3 coding sequence is TGTGCCAGCAGTTACCAATTAGGGACCGGCAATCAGCCCCAGCATTTT. Translated, it gives CASSYQLGTGNQPQHF. Using reference TRBV28 and TRBJ1-5 for the parts outside the CDR3, the full variable domain is DVKVTQSSRYLVKRTGEKVFLECVQDMDHENMFWYRQDPGLGLRLIYFSYDVKMKEKGDIPEGYSVSREKKERFSLILESASTNQTSMYLCASSYQLGTGNQPQHFGDGTRLSIL.

The chain combines TRBV6-1 with TRBJ1-2, with 9 bases that match TRBD1. The germline gives CDR1 MNHNS, CDR2 SASEGT. Trimming removed 10 bases from V and 6 bases from J; junction bases left unmatched: 3. The CDR3 consists of 11 residues. The DNA of the CDR3 is TGTGCCACCACAGGGGGCAATGGCTACACCTTC. Amino acids: CATTGGNGYTF.

This clonotype came up a few times. The V gene is TRBV6-1, the J gene TRBJ1-2; 9 bases line up with TRBD1. Germline V lookup: CDR1 MNHNS, CDR2 SASEGT. Trimming cost V 10 bases and J 7 bases; bases outside gene matches: 4. This CDR3 has 11 residues. CDR3 DNA sequence: TGTGCCACGGGACAGGGAGCTGGCTACACCTTC. This encodes CATGQGAGYTF.

The genes are TRBV14 and TRBJ1-6; D possibly corresponds to TRBD1 (6 bases). There are 13 residues in the CDR3. V lost 6 bases to trimming and J lost 7 bases, with 10 bases between them. CDR1 SGHDN and CDR2 FVKESK come from the germline V gene. For the CDR3, the DNA is TGTGCCAGCAGGAAAACAGGGAATTCACCCCTCCACTTT. Amino acid sequence: CASRKTGNSPLHF.

The V call is TRBV28, the J call TRBJ1-1; D is uncertain. This CDR3 has 11 residues. Per germline, CDR1 MDHEN and CDR2 SYDVKM. Trimming took 8 bases from V and 1 from J, leaving 5 bases between them. The CDR3 is CASLKNTEAFF. Here the CDR3 DNA reads TGTGCCAGCCTTAAGAACACTGAAGCTTTCTTT.

This clonotype came up a few times. This chain links TRBV6-5 with TRBJ2-2; 9 bases are shared with TRBD2. This CDR3 comprises 16 residues. V shed 3 bases and J 9 bases; nucleotides not matched to a gene: 11. In germline, CDR1 is MNHEY, CDR2 SVGAGI. DNA for the CDR3: TGTGCCAGCAGTTATCGGGGCGGGGGGGCCGATAGGGAGCTGTTTTTT. As protein: CASSYRGGGADRELFF.

The chain links TRBV7-6 to TRBJ2-1, with D perhaps TRBD1 (5 bases). V lost 3 bases and J lost 15, with 18 bases in between. The CDR3 extends over 13 amino acids. Germline V gene sequence: CDR1 SGHVS, CDR2 FNYEAQ. The CDR3 nucleotides are TGTGCCAGCAGCTTGTCCCTCGCAGGGCAAACGTTCTTC. Translated: CASSLSLAGQTFF.

The rearrangement uses TRBV5-6 and TRBJ1-6; TRBD1 might be the D (6 bases). With 3 bases removed from V and 7 bases from J, the gap between germline ends came to 17 bases. Germline V lookup: CDR1 SGHDT, CDR2 YYEEEE. This CDR3 region has 16 residues. DNA for the CDR3: TGTGCCAGCAGCTCGGGGGCGGGGGCGTTGAATTCACCCCTCCACTTT. It encodes CASSSGAGALNSPLHF.

This clonotype was detected a few times. The genes are TRBV7-2 and TRBJ1-2, with 9 positions matching TRBD1. The CDR3 loop spans 16 amino acids. Germline trimming cut 7 bases from V and 4 bases from J; bases unmatched to any gene: 13. Germline V gene sequence: CDR1 SGHTA, CDR2 FQGNSA. In DNA, the CDR3 is TGTGCCAGCATCCCCGGGGGAGGACAGGGGACCTATGGCTACACCTTC. Protein sequence: CASIPGGGQGTYGYTF.

The V gene is TRBV5-4, the J gene TRBJ1-1; a weak D match, TRBD1 (6 bases). The V end was cut by 4 bases, the J end by 1 base, with 11 bases between. This CDR3 spans 14 amino acids. Per the germline V gene, CDR1 is SGHNT and CDR2 is YYREEE (reference sequence). This CDR3 is CASSPSDRNTEAFF. In DNA form, the CDR3 reads TGTGCCAGCAGCCCGTCGGACAGGAACACTGAAGCTTTCTTT.